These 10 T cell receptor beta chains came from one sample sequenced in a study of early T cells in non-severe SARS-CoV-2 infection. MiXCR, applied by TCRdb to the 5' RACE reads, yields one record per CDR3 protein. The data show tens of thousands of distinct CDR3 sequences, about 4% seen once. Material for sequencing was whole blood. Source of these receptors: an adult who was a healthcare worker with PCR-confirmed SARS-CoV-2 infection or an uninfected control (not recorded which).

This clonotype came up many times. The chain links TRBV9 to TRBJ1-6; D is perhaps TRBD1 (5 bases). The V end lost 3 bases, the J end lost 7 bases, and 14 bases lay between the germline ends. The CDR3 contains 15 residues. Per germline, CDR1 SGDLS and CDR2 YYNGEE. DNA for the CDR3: TGTGCCAGCAGCGCGCGGGACGACGTAAATTCACCCCTCCACTTT. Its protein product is CASSARDDVNSPLHF.

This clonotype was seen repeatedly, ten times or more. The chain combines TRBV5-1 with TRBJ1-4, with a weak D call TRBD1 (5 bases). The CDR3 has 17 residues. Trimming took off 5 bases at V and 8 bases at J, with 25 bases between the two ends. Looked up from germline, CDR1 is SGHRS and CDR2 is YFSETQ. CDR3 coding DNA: TGCGCCAGCAGTTCTCCATTTGCCCGGGGCCAAAGGGAAAAACTGTTTTTT. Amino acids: CASSSPFARGQREKLFF.

As DNA, the CDR3 is TGTGCCAGCAGCCCCCGTGGTGGCCGGACAGGGCGGGAAAGCACAGATACGCAGTATTTT. It codes for CASSPRGGRTGRESTDTQYF. This chain uses TRBV4-2 with TRBJ2-3; 8 bases agree with TRBD1. This CDR3 is 20 amino acids long. CDR1 is LGHNA and CDR2 is YNFKEQ in the germline V gene. The V gene end was trimmed by 4 bases and the J gene end by 0 bases; junction bases not matched to a gene: 18.

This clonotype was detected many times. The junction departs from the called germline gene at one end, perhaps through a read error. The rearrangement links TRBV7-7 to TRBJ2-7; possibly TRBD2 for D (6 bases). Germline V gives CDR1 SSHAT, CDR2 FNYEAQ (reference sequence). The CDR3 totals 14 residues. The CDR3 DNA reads TGTGCTAGCAGCCCTGCGGGGATCCCCTACGAGCAGTACTTC. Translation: CASSPAGIPYEQYF.

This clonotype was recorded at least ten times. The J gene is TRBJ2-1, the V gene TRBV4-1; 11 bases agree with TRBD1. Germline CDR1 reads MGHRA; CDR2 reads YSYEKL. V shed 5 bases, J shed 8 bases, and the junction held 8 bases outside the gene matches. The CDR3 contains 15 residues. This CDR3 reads CASSTPRTGGDEQFF. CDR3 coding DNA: TGCGCCAGCAGCACCCCGAGGACAGGGGGCGATGAGCAGTTCTTC.

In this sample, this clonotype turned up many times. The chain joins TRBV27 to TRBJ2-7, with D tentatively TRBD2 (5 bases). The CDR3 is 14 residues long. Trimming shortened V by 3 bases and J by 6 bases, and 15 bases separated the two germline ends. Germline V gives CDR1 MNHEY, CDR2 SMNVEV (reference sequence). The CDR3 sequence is CASSFEASGSEQYF. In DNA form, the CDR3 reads TGTGCCAGCAGTTTTGAGGCTTCGGGGTCCGAGCAGTACTTC.

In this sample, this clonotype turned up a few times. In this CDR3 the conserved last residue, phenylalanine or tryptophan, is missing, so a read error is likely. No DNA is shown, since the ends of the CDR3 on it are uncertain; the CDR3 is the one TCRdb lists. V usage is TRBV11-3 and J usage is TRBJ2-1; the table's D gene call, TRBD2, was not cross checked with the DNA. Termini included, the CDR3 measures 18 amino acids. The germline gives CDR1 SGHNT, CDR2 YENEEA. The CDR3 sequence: CASSLWRGPHQAGDPVPS.

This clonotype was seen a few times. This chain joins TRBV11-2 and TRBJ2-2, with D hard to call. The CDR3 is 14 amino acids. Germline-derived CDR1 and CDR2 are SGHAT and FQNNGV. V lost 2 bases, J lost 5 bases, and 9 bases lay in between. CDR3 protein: CASSLSSATGELFF. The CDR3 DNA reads TGTGCCAGCAGCTTATCGTCGGCTACCGGGGAGCTGTTTTTT.

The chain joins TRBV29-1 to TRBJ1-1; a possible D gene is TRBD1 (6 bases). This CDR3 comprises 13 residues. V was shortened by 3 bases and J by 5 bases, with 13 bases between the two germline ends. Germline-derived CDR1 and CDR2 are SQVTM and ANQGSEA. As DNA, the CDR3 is TGCAGCGTTGAGGTTACGGGGGCTACTGAAGCTTTCTTT. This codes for CSVEVTGATEAFF.

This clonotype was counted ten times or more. The CDR3 bases are TGCGCCAGCAGCCAAGCGAGCGGGAGGGCCGATGAGCAGTTCTTC. This codes for CASSQASGRADEQFF. V and J are TRBV4-1 and TRBJ2-1; TRBD2 matches at 10 bases. CDR1 is MGHRA, CDR2 YSYEKL, per germline. CDR3 length: 15 residues. With 1 base clipped from V and 8 bases from J, the junction kept 5 bases outside the gene matches.